Sequencing of this T cell receptor beta chain was carried out in a study of blood T cell repertoires in COVID-19. V was clipped by 12 bases and J by 4 bases, with 26 bases between them. CDR3 size: 17 residues. Germline CDR1 KGHDR, CDR2 SFDVKD. Some clones are missing from TCRdb's copy, which holds only in-frame ones; the method was immunoSEQ multiplex PCR. The sample includes 250,000 to 300,000 clones, approximately 91% of them seen just once. Participants reported their clinical history, and cohort assignment relied on those reports. The origin of this receptor is a woman between 40 and 55 years old with acute COVID-19. The chain couples TRBV24-1 to TRBJ2-2, with D possibly matching TRBD1 (6 bases). Specimen: PBMCs or T cells enriched from blood (not recorded which). CDR3 protein: CASPDRTREEITGELFF. The CDR3 region has the DNA TGTGCCTCGCCCGACAGGACCCGAGAAGAGATCACCGGGGAGCTGTTTTTT.